Sequencing of this T cell receptor (beta chain) was carried out in a study of blood T cell repertoires in COVID-19. At the level of the study: The analysed material was cDNA or gDNA that came from T cells, B-cell-depleted T cells, or PBMCs.

The data were produced by immunoSEQ multiplex PCR, yet TCRdb's version contains in-frame clones alone and is incomplete. The table includes about 210,000 clones, about 86% detected once. From germline, CDR1 is LGHDT and CDR2 YNNKEL (reference sequence). Trimming left V 2 bases short and J 11 bases short, with 15 bases between. The CDR3 has 13 residues. The chain recombines TRBV3-1 (or the pseudogene TRBV3-2) with TRBJ1-1; the D gene is possibly TRBD1 (5 bases). Material for sequencing was PBMCs or T cells enriched from blood (not recorded which). This sequence was found in a woman aged 45-65 years with acute COVID-19. The CDR3 DNA sequence: TGTGCCAGCAGCCAATCGACAGTGTCTTACGCTTTCTTT. Its translation: CASSQSTVSYAFF.